These 17 T cell receptor beta chains share one sample of origin, sequenced in a study of metastatic and nonmetastatic thyroid tumors. TCRdb reprocessed the PCR reads using MiXCR. This table holds 17,000 or so clones, 28% found once. Thyroid surgery was preceded by no treatment in any patient. The specimen was tumor tissue. The receptors derive from a female donor with papillary thyroid cancer or a benign thyroid nodule (not recorded which). Some clones in this sample may be carry-over from other donors' samples.

Points on this clone: An end of the junction differs from the germline gene, which may be a read error. The CDR3 nucleotides are TGTGCCACCCGAAGCGAGGGGCGGGAGACCCATTACTTC. Its translation: CATRSEGRETHYF. This chain connects TRBV19 to TRBJ2-5; TRBD2 agrees at 7 bases. The germline V gene has CDR1 LNHDA and CDR2 SQIVND (reference sequence). The CDR3 length is 13 residues.

This clone was detected only a few times. The CDR3 loop reads CASSTPGVAEAFF. The CDR3 nucleotides are TGTGCCAGCAGTACCCCAGGGGTCGCTGAAGCTTTCTTT. The rearrangement links TRBV6-1 to TRBJ1-1; TRBD1 is a possible D gene (6 bases). V lost 5 bases, J lost 6 bases, and 13 bases lay in between. CDR1 is MNHNS and CDR2 is SASEGT in the germline V gene. The CDR3 has 13 amino acids.

CDR3 DNA sequence: TGTGCCAGCTCATTCTCCGGGACAGGGGTTGTGACAGATACGCAGTATTTT. Amino acids: CASSFSGTGVVTDTQYF. The chain couples TRBV28 to TRBJ2-3, with TRBD1 matching 10 bases. Unmatched junction bases numbered 14, after V lost 8 bases and J lost 3 bases. The CDR3 is 17 amino acids. CDR1 MDHEN and CDR2 SYDVKM come from the germline V gene.

This clone was picked up one time. The chain has TRBV5-4 and TRBJ1-4; D not resolved. The CDR3 totals 13 residues. Germline assignment: CDR1 SGHNT and CDR2 YYREEE (reference sequence). Trimming shortened V by 4 bases and J by 4 bases, and 8 bases separated the two germline ends. CDR3 loop: CASSARCNEKLFF. The CDR3, as DNA: TGTGCCAGCAGCGCCAGGTGTAATGAAAAACTGTTTTTT.

The rearrangement joins TRBV6-5 to TRBJ2-1; 9 nucleotides line up with TRBD1. V was clipped by 6 bases and J by 4 bases; unmatched bases: 13. Germline values: CDR1 MNHEY, CDR2 SVGAGI. The CDR3 has 17 amino acids. This CDR3 is CASRPYPGQGNYNEQFF. The CDR3 DNA follows: TGTGCCAGCAGACCCTATCCGGGACAGGGAAATTACAATGAGCAGTTCTTC.

The chain recombines TRBV20-1 with TRBJ2-3; 7 bases are shared with TRBD2. J lost 0 bases, V lost 5 bases, and 2 bases had no gene match. CDR1 is DFQATT and CDR2 is SNEGSKA in the germline V gene (reference sequence). CDR3 length: 13 residues. Here the CDR3 DNA reads TGCAGTGCTCAAGCGGGAAGCACAGATACGCAGTATTTT. It translates to CSAQAGSTDTQYF.

This clone has only a few counts. An end of the junction does not agree with germline; a read error may underlie this. The rearrangement joins TRBV28 to TRBJ1-1; D possibly corresponds to TRBD1 (5 bases). Germline values: CDR1 MDHEN, CDR2 SYDVKM. The CDR3 is 14 amino acids. The CDR3 DNA reads as TGTGTCAGCAGTCGCGGGCACTCTGGGACTGAGGCTTTCTTT. It translates to CVSSRGHSGTEAFF.

J is TRBJ2-2 and V is TRBV12-3 or TRBV12-4; TRBD2 might be the D (5 bases). CDR3 length: 15 amino acids. V was clipped by 3 bases and J by 4 bases, with 12 bases between them. CDR3 loop: CASSLGSGSTGELFF. In nucleotides, the CDR3 is TGTGCCAGCAGTTTGGGGAGCGGAAGCACCGGGGAGCTGTTTTTT.

V gene TRBV5-4 combines with J gene TRBJ1-2, with D unclear. Per the germline V gene, CDR1 is SGHNT and CDR2 is YYREEE (reference sequence). The V gene lost 6 bases and the J gene lost 2 bases, with 11 bases spanning the gap. CDR3 length: 13 amino acids. CDR3 sequence reads: CASTRDGNYGYTF. The DNA for the CDR3 is TGTGCCAGCACCCGAGACGGGAACTATGGCTACACCTTC.

This clone was observed a single time. This chain connects TRBV20-1 to TRBJ2-3; D is undetermined. V was trimmed by 3 bases and J by 3 bases, leaving 10 bases between them. The CDR3 has 13 amino acids. Per germline, CDR1 DFQATT and CDR2 SNEGSKA (reference sequence). The CDR3 here is CSASSYKTDTQYF. CDR3 nucleotides: TGCAGTGCTAGCTCTTACAAGACAGATACGCAGTATTTT.

This clone has a handful of counts. The rearrangement links TRBV19 to TRBJ2-3; 10 bases are shared with TRBD2. V trimming: 6 bases; J trimming: 3 bases; junction bases outside the gene matches: 6. The CDR3 has 15 amino acids. Germline loops: CDR1 LNHDA, CDR2 SQIVND (reference sequence). This chain's CDR3 is CASSVRTSGTDTQYF. CDR3 nucleotide sequence: TGTGCCAGTAGCGTGAGGACTAGCGGAACAGATACGCAGTATTTT.

The chain has TRBV12-3 or TRBV12-4 and TRBJ2-7; the D call may be TRBD1 or TRBD2 (6 bases each). The CDR3 extends over 16 amino acids. The V end was cut by 2 bases, the J end by 7 bases, with 21 bases between. In DNA, the CDR3 is TGTGCCAGCAGTTTAAGGGTGCGGGGCACAGGGTGGGAGCAGTACTTC. The encoded protein is CASSLRVRGTGWEQYF.

This rearrangement joins TRBV5-5 to TRBJ2-5, with D perhaps assigned TRBD1 or TRBD2 (5 bases each). The CDR3 has 15 amino acids. The germline V and J ends were trimmed by 4 bases and 5 bases, with 18 bases remaining between them. From germline, CDR1 is SGHKS and CDR2 YYEKEE (reference sequence). The CDR3 DNA sequence: TGTGCCAGCAGCCTACTCGGGACCTTACAGGAGACCCAGTACTTC. Residues: CASSLLGTLQETQYF.

At least ten counts were recorded for this clone. This chain connects TRBV9 to TRBJ2-5, with D hard to call. V lost 0 bases, J lost 1 base, and 7 bases lay in between. The CDR3 length is 14 residues. The germline CDR1 and CDR2 sequences are SGDLS and YYNGEE. DNA of the CDR3: TGTGCCAGCAGCGTAGGGGCCTTCCAAGAGACCCAGTACTTC. Amino acids: CASSVGAFQETQYF.

In its sample, this clone was seen a few times. The genes are TRBV12-3 or TRBV12-4 and TRBJ2-2; perhaps D is TRBD1 or TRBD2 (6 bases each). The length of the CDR3 is 13 residues. Between the trimmed V and J ends, which lost 3 bases and 6 bases, there was a span of 8 bases. The CDR3 protein is CASSLRGAGELFF. CDR3 bases: TGTGCCAGCAGTTTGAGGGGGGCCGGGGAGCTGTTTTTT.

This clone was counted at least ten times. The rearrangement uses TRBV6-1 and TRBJ2-1, with 7 bases fitting TRBD2. Looked up from germline, CDR1 is MNHNS and CDR2 is SASEGT. This CDR3 contains 12 residues. J lost 9 bases, V lost 5 bases, and 4 bases had no gene match. The CDR3 nucleotides read TGTGCCAGCAGTTATAGCGGGCTTGAGCAGTTCTTC. Its translation is CASSYSGLEQFF.

This clone appeared a few times. The final CDR3 position lacks the conserved phenylalanine or tryptophan, pointing to a likely read error. Because the CDR3's place on the DNA is in doubt, the DNA is left out and the CDR3 is given as listed by TCRdb. J is TRBJ1-2 and V is TRBV28; the table names TRBD1, a call not compared with the DNA. The CDR3 spans 15 amino acids, including both terminal residues. Germline CDR1 reads MDHEN; CDR2 reads SYDVKM. CDR3 sequence reads: CASSSPLQTTGGPSI.